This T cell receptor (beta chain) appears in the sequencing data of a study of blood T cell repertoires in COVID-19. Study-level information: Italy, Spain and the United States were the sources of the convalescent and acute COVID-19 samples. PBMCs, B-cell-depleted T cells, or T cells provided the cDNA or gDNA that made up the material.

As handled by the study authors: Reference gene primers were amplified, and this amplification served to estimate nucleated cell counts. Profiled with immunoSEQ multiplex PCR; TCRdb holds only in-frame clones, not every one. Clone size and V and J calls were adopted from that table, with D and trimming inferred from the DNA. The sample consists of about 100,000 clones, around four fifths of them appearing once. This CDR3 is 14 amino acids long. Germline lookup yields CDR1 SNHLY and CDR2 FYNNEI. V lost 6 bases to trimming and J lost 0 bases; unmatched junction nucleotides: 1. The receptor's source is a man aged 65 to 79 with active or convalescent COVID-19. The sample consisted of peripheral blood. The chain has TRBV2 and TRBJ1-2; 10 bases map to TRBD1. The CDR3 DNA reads TGTGCCAGCAGAGGACAGGGGGCTAACTATGGCTACACCTTC. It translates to CASRGQGANYGYTF.